This is a list of T cell receptor beta chains from one sample in a study of shared T cell receptors in the human thymus. The assay was immunoSEQ multiplex PCR, and TCRdb's table has in-frame clones only and misses some. The table includes 720,000 or so clones, roughly 88% detected once. The sample was also reused in another study, on human thymus T cells.

Sample: thymocytes. The receptors stem from a girl under three years old with a congenital heart defect. CDR3s include the opening cysteine and the closing phenylalanine or tryptophan. The D gene is left open where the match is weak. Clone sizes are given selectively: once, few, many, or a class where the clone is expanded.

TRBJ2-3 few . TRBV7-3 TGTGCCAGCAGCTCTAACAGCCCGCCGCGTGTCACAGATACGCAGTATTTT CASSSNSPPRVTDTQYF
TRBJ2-5 once TRBD2 TRBV5-4 TGTGCCAGCAGTGAGCGGGGACAAGAGACCCAGTACTTC CASSERGQETQYF
TRBJ2-7 . TRBD1 TRBV19 TGTGCCAGTAGTAACCGGGACAGGGTCAATGAGCAGTACTTC CASSNRDRVNEQYF
TRBJ2-1 . TRBD1 TRBV11-2 TGTGCCAGCAGCTTAGTGGGGACAGTTTTTAGTCCCTACCTCGGTGAGCAGTTCTTC CASSLVGTVFSPYLGEQFF
TRBJ2-1 . TRBD2 TRBV7-8 TGTGCCAGCAGCCAATACGGGGGGGATGAGCAGTTCTTC CASSQYGGDEQFF
TRBJ1-4 . . TRBV13 TGTGCCAGCAGCGAGGGAGGAAAACTGTTTTTT CASSEGGKLFF
TRBJ1-2 . TRBD1 TRBV5-1 TGCGCCAGCAGCCTGAGGGACAGGACTAACTATGGCTACACCTTC CASSLRDRTNYGYTF
TRBJ2-3 . TRBD2 TRBV5-1 TGCGCCAGCAGCGCGCGGGGGGGCATTCCTACGCAGTATTTT CASSARGGIPTQYF
TRBJ1-6 . . TRBV5-1 TGCGCCAGCAGCGTCGGTTCCCGCCGGGATAATTCACCCCTCCACTTT CASSVGSRRDNSPLHF
TRBJ1-1 . . TRBV6-6 TGTGCCAGCAGCTTTCACCACAGGGATGCCACTGAAGCTTTCTTT CASSFHHRDATEAFF
TRBJ1-1 . TRBD1 TRBV7-2 TGTGCCAGCAGCTCCGGATTTGACAGGGAGAGAGCGAACACTGAAGCTTTCTTT CASSSGFDRERANTEAFF
TRBJ1-3 . TRBD1 TRBV15 TGTGCCACCAGCAGAGATTCCCGGGACAGGGCATTATTTGGAAACACCATATATTTT CATSRDSRDRALFGNTIYF
TRBJ1-5 few . TRBV30 TGTGCCTGGAGTCCCAAGGGGTGGGGGCTTGGCGTTTATAGCAATCAGCCCCAGCATTTT CAWSPKGWGLGVYSNQPQHF
TRBJ1-1 . . TRBV29-1 TGCAGCGGTTGGGGAGGTGGTGAAGCTTTCTTT CSGWGGGEAFF
TRBJ2-2 . . TRBV5-6 TGTGCCAGCAGCTTCCTCGCGGATTGGTCCGGGGAGCTGTTTTTT CASSFLADWSGELFF
TRBJ2-7 once . TRBV6-5 TGTGCCAGCAGTTACTCGGGGCCCGTAAGCTCCTACGAGCAGTACTTC CASSYSGPVSSYEQYF
TRBJ1-3 . . TRBV11-2 TGTGCCAGCAGCTTGCAGTCACCCAACTACTCTGGAAACACCATATATTTT CASSLQSPNYSGNTIYF
TRBJ2-3 . TRBD2 TRBV4-1 TGCGCCAGCAGCCAAGAAAGTTTTTTGTCAGCGGGGGGGCTCGTTGCAGATACGCAGTATTTT CASSQESFLSAGGLVADTQYF
TRBJ1-2 few TRBD1 TRBV13 TGTGCCAGCAGTTTAACGCATCCCTCGGCAGGGGGCAGCCCCAAACATGGCTACACCTTC CASSLTHPSAGGSPKHGYTF
TRBJ1-1 . . TRBV15 TGTGCCACCAGCAGATCTCAGGGTAACAGGGTGGGAACTGAAGCTTTCTTT CATSRSQGNRVGTEAFF
TRBJ1-5 . TRBD1 TRBV5-5 TGTGCCAGCAACCCCGGGACAGGGGTTCAGCCCCAGCATTTT CASNPGTGVQPQHF
TRBJ1-3 . . TRBV18 TGTGCCAGCTCACCAAGATCTCTCCTGACAGCCTCCTCTGGAAACACCATATATTTT CASSPRSLLTASSGNTIYF
TRBJ1-4 . . TRBV4-3 TGCGCCAGCAGCCAAGCAGGGATCGAAAAACTGTTTTTT CASSQAGIEKLFF
TRBJ1-5 . TRBD1 TRBV19 TGTGCCAGTAGTTCCCGAACAGGGGGACATCAGCCCCAGCATTTT CASSSRTGGHQPQHF
TRBJ1-1 . . TRBV23-1 TGCGCCAGCAGTAGAAACAGGGCGAACACTGAAGCTTTCTTT CASSRNRANTEAFF
TRBJ1-2 . TRBD1 TRBV18 TGTGCCAGCTCACCACCTTGGGACAGGGGTGGCCATGGCTACACCTTC CASSPPWDRGGHGYTF
TRBJ1-4 . TRBD1 TRBV7-2 TGTGCCAGCGGTCGGACAGGGGGATTTGAAAAACTGTTTTTT CASGRTGGFEKLFF
TRBJ1-5 . . TRBV7-2 TGTGCCAGCAGCTTAGACCGACAGAACAATCAGCCCCAGCATTTT CASSLDRQNNQPQHF
TRBJ1-3 . . TRBV9 TGTGCCAGCAGCGTACGGGCAGGGCCGGGCTCTGGAAACACCATATATTTT CASSVRAGPGSGNTIYF
TRBJ1-2 . . TRBV19 TGTGCCAGTAGTATTGAGTCCTACGCCAGGGTAAACTATGGCTACACCTTC CASSIESYARVNYGYTF
TRBJ1-2 . . TRBV7-2 TGTGCCAGCAGCTTAGGGAGGGGTGGCAGAGTCTCAATTTTCTATGGCTACACCTTC CASSLGRGGRVSIFYGYTF
TRBJ1-1 . TRBD1 TRBV5-1 TGCGCCAGCAGCAAAAAGTCCGGGACAGGAGTTATGAACACTGAAGCTTTCTTT CASSKKSGTGVMNTEAFF
TRBJ1-6 . . TRBV7-2 TGTGCCAGCAGCTTGGATGAACGTCAGGGGAATTCACCCCTCCACTTT CASSLDERQGNSPLHF
TRBJ1-2 . . TRBV10-3 TGTGCCATCAGTGAGGACATGACTAACTATGGCTACACCTTC CAISEDMTNYGYTF
TRBJ1-1 . . TRBV27 TGTGCCAGCAGTTTTTCTCGGCTGGCAGGGCAAACTCAGGCAGCTTTCTTT CASSFSRLAGQTQAAFF
TRBJ1-1 . . TRBV6-5 TGTGCCAGCAGCCGCCCGACGGGATGGAACACTGAAGCTTTCTTT CASSRPTGWNTEAFF
TRBJ1-1 . . TRBV19 TGTGCCAGTACCCGGGAGGGGGGGCGTAACACTGAAGCTTTCTTT CASTREGGRNTEAFF
TRBJ2-7 . TRBD1 TRBV2 TGTGCCAGCAGGGACCGGACAGGGAAGGATCATTCGTACGAGCAGTACTTC CASRDRTGKDHSYEQYF
TRBJ2-7 . TRBD1 TRBV4-1 TGCGCCAGCAGCCAATTTACCGGGACAGGGTTTTGGGAGCAGTACTTC CASSQFTGTGFWEQYF
TRBJ2-5 . . TRBV11-1 TGTGCCAGCAGCACTTGGGCCCAAGAGACCCAGTACTTC CASSTWAQETQYF
TRBJ2-5 . . TRBV28 TGTGCCAGCAGGACCAATAGCAGCCAAGAGACCCAGTACTTC CASRTNSSQETQYF
TRBJ1-1 . . TRBV21-1 TGTGCCGGCCGGGACAGGGTTTATATAACTGAAGCTTTCTTT CAGRDRVYITEAFF
TRBJ1-4 . . TRBV4-3 TGCGCCAGCAGCCTAAACCCGACACGGCGGGATGAAAAACTGTTTTTT CASSLNPTRRDEKLFF
TRBJ1-1 . . TRBV27 TGTGCCAGCAGGAAACGGCAGGGTGAAGCTTTCTTT CASRKRQGEAFF
TRBJ1-1 . TRBD1 TRBV4-3 TGCGCCAGCAGCCAAGATAAGCGGACAGGGGGCAAAACTGAAGCTTTCTTT CASSQDKRTGGKTEAFF
TRBJ2-7 . . TRBV4-1 TGCGCCAGCAGCCAAGATGTTCAGGGTTTCGAAAGTGACTACGAGCAGTACTTC CASSQDVQGFESDYEQYF
TRBJ1-5 . . TRBV12-1 TGTGCCAGCAGCCCCGACAGGGTTCATCAGCCCCAGCATTTT CASSPDRVHQPQHF
TRBJ1-2 . . TRBV9 TGTGCCAGCAGAGCAACTAACTATGGCTACACCTTC CASRATNYGYTF
TRBJ2-1 . TRBD2 TRBV5-6 TGTGCCAGCAGCTCGCTACTAGCGGGGGGGTCGGGCAATGAGCAGTTCTTC CASSSLLAGGSGNEQFF
TRBJ1-5 . TRBD1 TRBV19 TGTGCCAGTAGTATAGATCCGGGACAGGCTGGCAATCAGCCCCAGCATTTT CASSIDPGQAGNQPQHF
TRBJ1-3 . . TRBV7-9 TGTGCCAGCAGCCCCAAGACAGGTGGCTCTGGAAACACCATATATTTT CASSPKTGGSGNTIYF
TRBJ1-2 . . TRBV29-1 TGCAGCGTTCCAACAGGGTGGTCTAACTATGGCTACACCTTC CSVPTGWSNYGYTF
TRBJ1-6 . . TRBV6-5 TGTGCCAGCAGTGTGTCCAATTCCTATAATTCACCCCTCCACTTT CASSVSNSYNSPLHF
TRBJ1-5 . . TRBV19 TGTGCCAGTAGTATAAAGGGCGGGCCCAGCAATCAGCCCCAGCATTTT CASSIKGGPSNQPQHF